The 19 T cell receptor beta chains given below trace back to one sample, sequenced in a study of blood T cell repertoires in COVID-19. Sequencing was performed with immunoSEQ multiplex PCR; in TCRdb, only in-frame clones are kept and a portion is missing. The sample contains 95,000 to 100,000 clones, 65% to 90% of which appear only once. The source material was peripheral blood. The receptors were gathered from an elderly man with acute or convalescent COVID-19.

This clone showed up just once. The V and J genes are TRBV7-9 and TRBJ1-2; D is uncertain. Germline V gene data show CDR1 as SEHNR and CDR2 as FQNEAQ (reference sequence). This CDR3 is built from 15 residues. V dropped 1 base and J dropped 4 bases, with 13 bases sitting between them. Here the CDR3 reads CASSLGAGAVYGYTF. The CDR3 region has the DNA TGTGCCAGCAGCTTAGGGGCAGGAGCGGTCTATGGCTACACCTTC.

The rearrangement joins TRBV2 to TRBJ2-7, with D tentatively TRBD2 (5 bases). The V end was cut by 6 bases, the J end by 6 bases, with 18 bases between. Germline loops: CDR1 SNHLY, CDR2 FYNNEI. The CDR3 has 14 residues. CDR3 sequence (DNA): TGTGCCAGCAGGGAACCGGGAACCTCCCGCGAGCAGTACTTC. Amino acids: CASREPGTSREQYF.

This rearrangement joins TRBV28 to TRBJ1-3; unclear D gene. CDR3 size: 15 residues. V lost 6 bases to trimming and J lost 0 bases, with 12 bases between them. The germline V gene has CDR1 MDHEN and CDR2 SYDVKM. For the CDR3, the DNA is TGTGCCAGCAGAGATCCGGGTATCTCTGGAAACACCATATATTTT. It encodes CASRDPGISGNTIYF. The variable domain in full, completed from reference TRBV28 and TRBJ1-3, reads DVKVTQSSRYLVKRTGEKVFLECVQDMDHENMFWYRQDPGLGLRLIYFSYDVKMKEKGDIPEGYSVSREKKERFSLILESASTNQTSMYLCASRDPGISGNTIYFGEGSWLTVV.

V and J are TRBV7-3 and TRBJ2-2; 13 positions agree with TRBD2. Germline lookup yields CDR1 SGHTA and CDR2 FQGTGA. The junction had 3 bases not matched to a gene; V was cut back by 6 bases and J by 2 bases. This CDR3 is built from 16 residues. The DNA of the CDR3 is TGTGCCAGCAGGGCGGGACTAGCGGGAAACACCGGGGAGCTGTTTTTT. Protein: CASRAGLAGNTGELFF.

The rearrangement links TRBV11-2 to TRBJ2-1, with D possibly being TRBD2 (5 bases). The CDR3 is 17 residues long. Per germline, CDR1 SGHAT and CDR2 FQNNGV. Between the trimmed V and J ends, which lost 5 bases and 6 bases, there was a span of 23 bases. CDR3 coding DNA: TGTGCCAGCAGCAAAGGGCCCATGCGTGAGGGCCGCAATGAGCAGTTCTTC. Translation: CASSKGPMREGRNEQFF.

CDR3 nucleotide sequence: TGTGCCAGTAGCCAACAGGGGGCAAATCAGCCCCAGCATTTT. It codes for CASSQQGANQPQHF. V and J are TRBV19 and TRBJ1-5; 9 bases align to TRBD1. Trimming cost V 6 bases and J 4 bases; bases outside gene matches: 4. The CDR3 has 14 amino acids. The germline gives CDR1 LNHDA, CDR2 SQIVND (reference sequence).

CDR3 amino acids: CSVEELGARGYEQYF. CDR3 DNA: TGCAGCGTTGAAGAGCTGGGCGCCAGGGGATACGAGCAGTACTTC. The chain carries TRBV29-1 and TRBJ2-7; possibly TRBD1 for D (6 bases). The germline CDR1 and CDR2 sequences are SQVTM and ANQGSEA. V lost 0 bases and J 4 bases, leaving 16 bases between the germline ends. The CDR3 covers 15 residues.

The chain employs TRBV28 and TRBJ2-7; TRBD1 matches at 8 bases. There are 15 residues in the CDR3. The germline V gene has CDR1 MDHEN and CDR2 SYDVKM. V was pared by 6 bases and J by 0 bases, with 7 bases of the junction left unmatched. The CDR3 bases are TGTGCCAGCAGGAGAAACGGACAGGGCTCCTACGAGCAGTACTTC. Translated: CASRRNGQGSYEQYF.

This clone was seen once. The V and J genes are TRBV7-2 and TRBJ2-3, with a possible D match to TRBD1 (6 bases). From germline, CDR1 is SGHTA and CDR2 FQGNSA. V was clipped by 5 bases and J by 0 bases, with 12 bases between them. The CDR3 contains 15 residues. The CDR3 DNA sequence: TGTGCCAGCAGCCGGACAGTTACTAGCACAGATACGCAGTATTTT. Its translation: CASSRTVTSTDTQYF.

The rearrangement joins TRBV30 to TRBJ2-5; the match to TRBD2 covers 9 bases. V lost 0 bases to trimming and J lost 5 bases; unmatched junction nucleotides: 4. Per germline, CDR1 GTSNPN and CDR2 SVGIG (reference sequence). The CDR3 loop spans 14 amino acids. CDR3 nucleotides: TGTGCCTGGAGTGTGGGACTAGCATGGGAGACCCAGTACTTC. Translating gives CAWSVGLAWETQYF.

The CDR3 nucleotides read TGTGCCAGTAGTGCAGGGTATAGGGGCAATGAGCAGTTCTTC. Translating gives CASSAGYRGNEQFF. V gene TRBV19 combines with J gene TRBJ2-1; D is perhaps TRBD1 (5 bases). In germline, CDR1 is LNHDA, CDR2 SQIVND (reference sequence). The V end was cut by 5 bases, the J end by 6 bases, with 14 bases between. The CDR3 extends over 14 amino acids.

The rearrangement joins TRBV28 to TRBJ1-1; D is ambiguous. Deletions cut 6 bases from V and 4 bases from J, with 18 bases between. CDR1 and CDR2 (germline): MDHEN, SYDVKM. This CDR3 region has 15 residues. The CDR3: CASRPGSIEGTEAFF. The CDR3 bases are TGTGCCAGCAGACCGGGGTCCATTGAGGGCACTGAAGCTTTCTTT.

The sample holds one count of this clone. This chain connects TRBV7-3 to TRBJ2-1; 12 nucleotides match TRBD2. The CDR3 consists of 16 residues. Germline CDR1 is SGHTA and CDR2 is FQGTGA. After removal of 5 bases from V and 7 bases from J, the junction contained 9 bases not matched to a gene. CDR3 in DNA: TGTGCCAGCAGCCTAAGGACTAGCGGGAATAAGAATGAGCAGTTCTTC. Amino acids: CASSLRTSGNKNEQFF.

V and J are TRBV18 and TRBJ2-1; D possibly corresponds to TRBD2 (5 bases). Trimming removed 3 bases at V and 9 bases at J, with 24 bases between. The CDR3 sequence is 17 residues long. Germline-derived CDR1 and CDR2 are KGHSH and LQKENI. The chain's CDR3 is CASSPLGLGLLQGEQFF. CDR3 nucleotide sequence: TGTGCCAGCTCACCTTTAGGACTCGGCCTACTACAAGGTGAGCAGTTCTTC. Combining the CDR3 with reference TRBV18 and TRBJ2-1 gives the whole variable domain NAGVMQNPRHLVRRRGQEARLRCSPMKGHSHVYWYRQLPEEGLKFMVYLQKENIIDESGMPKERFSAEFPKEGPSILRIQQVVRGDSAAYFCASSPLGLGLLQGEQFFGPGTRLTVL.

The chain combines TRBV9 with TRBJ1-2; TRBD1 matches 7 bases. Germline V gene data show CDR1 as SGDLS and CDR2 as YYNGEE. J was trimmed by 0 bases and V by 4 bases; bases with no gene match: 6. The CDR3 runs to 15 residues. The CDR3 reads CASSKRQGPNYGYTF. CDR3 nucleotides: TGTGCCAGCAGCAAAAGACAGGGACCTAACTATGGCTACACCTTC.

This chain links TRBV4-2 with TRBJ2-1; 12 positions match TRBD2. Germline CDR1 LGHNA, CDR2 YNFKEQ. The V and J ends lost 4 bases and 5 bases, in that order; junction bases with no gene match: 0. This CDR3 has 14 amino acids. As DNA, the CDR3 is TGTGCCAGCAGCCGGACTAGCGGGAACAATGAGCAGTTCTTC. It translates to CASSRTSGNNEQFF.

This rearrangement joins TRBV3-1 (or the pseudogene TRBV3-2) to TRBJ2-7; D remains ambiguous. V gave up 4 bases and J gave up 4 bases, with 14 bases separating them. The CDR3 consists of 14 residues. CDR1 is LGHDT, CDR2 YNNKEL, per germline (reference sequence). The CDR3 spells CASSPTGSGYEQYF. The CDR3 DNA reads TGTGCCAGCAGCCCAACCGGGTCTGGTTACGAGCAGTACTTC.

The CDR3 loop is CASSPPNSGGGLYGYTF. CDR3 nucleotides: TGTGCCAGCTCACCACCAAATTCTGGGGGCGGATTGTATGGCTACACCTTC. The chain is built from TRBV18 and TRBJ1-2; D might be TRBD1 (6 bases). Trimming pared 0 bases from V and 5 bases from J, leaving 19 bases between. Looked up from germline, CDR1 is KGHSH and CDR2 is LQKENI. CDR3 size: 17 residues.

The chain uses TRBV7-6 and TRBJ2-3, with TRBD2 identical over 12 bases. Germline V CDR1 and CDR2: SGHVS, FNYEAQ. The CDR3 is 15 residues long. Trimming took 5 bases from V and 6 from J; bases not matched to a gene: 6. The CDR3 DNA follows: TGTGCCAGCAGCCAACTAGCGGGAGGCTCCGATACGCAGTATTTT. Protein: CASSQLAGGSDTQYF.